A single sample is the source of the 3 T cell receptor beta chains below, sequenced in a study of cytomegalovirus exposure and HLA in healthy donors. Sequenced by immunoSEQ multiplex PCR; TCRdb stores in-frame clones only, minus some. The sample shows approximately 98,000 clones, approximately 85% of them seen only once. Sequencing was done on a sample of PBMCs. These receptors were obtained from a young woman in good health and CMV-seronegative.

This chain's CDR3 is CASSLERLGEQFF. CDR3 bases: TGCGCCAGCAGCTTGGAACGGCTAGGTGAGCAGTTCTTC. This chain connects TRBV5-1 to TRBJ2-1; no definite D call. V lost 0 bases to trimming and J lost 9 bases, with 10 bases between them. CDR1 SGHRS and CDR2 YFSETQ come from the germline V gene. This CDR3 spans 13 amino acids.

This clone was recorded once. The V call is TRBV10-2, the J call TRBJ1-2; D gene unclear. The CDR3 is 14 amino acids. V was trimmed by 1 base and J by 2 bases, leaving 8 bases between them. CDR1 and CDR2 from the germline V gene are WSHSY and SAAADI. The CDR3 sequence: CASSEFSQNYGYTF. The DNA of the CDR3 is TGCGCCAGCAGTGAGTTCAGTCAGAACTATGGCTACACCTTC.

The gene calls are TRBV28 and TRBJ2-5, with D possibly TRBD1 on 6 matching bases. This CDR3 is built from 14 residues. The V gene's germline CDR1 is MDHEN and CDR2 SYDVKM. Trimming shortened V by 8 bases and J by 5 bases, and 18 bases separated the two germline ends. CDR3 bases: TGTGCCAGCCAGAACTTGAGGGGGTACGAGACCCAGTACTTC. Residues: CASQNLRGYETQYF.